This T cell receptor (beta chain) originates from a study of T-cell reconstitution after alpha-beta-depleted transplantation in children. General study points: At one year after transplant, newly produced T cells mostly accounted for T-cell counts and diversity.

Unique molecular identifiers were built into the TCRbeta library. MiXCR, run by TCRdb on the PCR reads, gives a single entry per CDR3 protein. The sample carries 670,000 or so distinct CDR3 sequences, about an eighth recorded once. For this clonotype: Its antigen is undetermined.

The CDR3 has 14 amino acids. After removal of 3 bases from V and 1 base from J, the junction contained 5 bases not matched to a gene. The germline CDR1 and CDR2 sequences are DFQATT and SNEGSKA (reference sequence). The material sequenced was PBMCs, taken before TCRalphabeta/CD19-depleted stem cell transplant. The sequence derives from a girl aged 2-10 years with congenital amegakaryocytic thrombocytopenia, due to receive a stem cell transplant. This chain uses TRBV20-1 with TRBJ1-1; 7 bases match TRBD1. The CDR3 region is CSASGGGTNTEAFF. CDR3 nucleotide sequence: TGCAGTGCTAGTGGAGGGGGCACGAACACTGAAGCTTTCTTT.